These T cell receptor beta chains were read from a single sample in a study of shared T cell receptors in the human thymus. Repertoires were generated with immunoSEQ multiplex PCR, while TCRdb's copy carries only in-frame clones and drops some. The sample yields some 760,000 clones, approximately 85% seen once. The same data also contributed to another study, on human thymus T cells.

Sequencing used thymocytes. These receptors all come from a girl younger than two with a congenital heart defect. CDR3s include the opening cysteine and the closing phenylalanine or tryptophan. The D gene is left open where the match is weak. Clone size, where shown, is once, few, many, or a class for clones that have expanded.

clone_size j_call d_call v_call cdr3_aa cdr3_nt
NA TRBJ1-1 NA TRBV10-3 CAIGAGDTEAFF TGTGCCATCGGAGCCGGGGACACTGAAGCTTTCTTT
once TRBJ1-3 NA TRBV5-5 CASSLTGRHRFSGNTIYF TGTGCCAGCAGCTTGACAGGGCGGCACCGCTTCTCTGGAAACACCATATATTTT
NA TRBJ2-3 NA TRBV5-5 CASSFGTGPADTQYF TGTGCCAGCAGCTTTGGCACAGGACCAGCAGATACGCAGTATTTT
NA TRBJ2-7 NA TRBV30 CAWSMVNQGRNYEQYF TGTGCCTGGAGTATGGTTAATCAGGGTCGGAACTACGAGCAGTACTTC
NA TRBJ1-2 NA TRBV27 CASSLHGSGYTF TGTGCCAGCAGTTTACACGGGTCTGGCTACACCTTC
NA TRBJ1-1 NA TRBV5-4 CASSLGGGGASGYTEAFF TGTGCCAGCAGCTTGGGGGGAGGGGGAGCTTCGGGGTACACTGAAGCTTTCTTT
NA TRBJ1-3 TRBD1 TRBV27 CASRGQGSSGNTIYF TGTGCCAGCAGGGGACAGGGAAGCTCTGGAAACACCATATATTTT
NA TRBJ1-1 NA TRBV5-4 CAYNRVTVNTEAFF TGTGCCTATAACAGGGTTACAGTGAACACTGAAGCTTTCTTT
once TRBJ2-1 TRBD2 TRBV5-4 CASALAAGGYNEQFF TGTGCCAGCGCGTTGGCAGCGGGGGGTTACAATGAGCAGTTCTTC
once TRBJ2-3 TRBD2 TRBV27 CASRFSSGGTDTQYF TGTGCCAGCAGATTCTCTAGCGGGGGAACAGATACGCAGTATTTT
NA TRBJ1-3 NA TRBV20-1 CSAPSGNTIYF TGCAGTGCCCCTTCTGGAAACACCATATATTTT
NA TRBJ1-6 TRBD1 TRBV5-1 CASRYGQGNSPLHF TGCGCCAGCAGGTACGGACAGGGGAATTCACCCCTCCACTTT
few TRBJ2-1 TRBD1 TRBV4-3 CASSLRQGPNNEQFF TGCGCCAGCAGTCTAAGACAGGGACCTAACAATGAGCAGTTCTTC
NA TRBJ2-1 TRBD2 TRBV4-3 CASSQEDRTSGAYNEQFF TGCGCCAGCAGCCAAGAAGACCGGACTAGTGGGGCATACAATGAGCAGTTCTTC
NA TRBJ2-7 NA TRBV12-5 CASGLDSSYEQYF TGTGCTAGTGGTTTAGACAGCTCCTACGAGCAGTACTTC
NA TRBJ2-1 TRBD1 TRBV9 CASSSHHGQGADSYNEQFF TGTGCCAGCAGCTCACACCACGGACAGGGGGCGGATTCCTACAATGAGCAGTTCTTC
NA TRBJ1-1 NA TRBV29-1 CSVTTRSEGPEAFF TGCAGCGTTACGACACGCTCGGAGGGCCCTGAAGCTTTCTTT
NA TRBJ2-5 NA TRBV5-4 CASSPGVPETQYF TGTGCCAGCAGCCCGGGAGTCCCCGAGACCCAGTACTTC
NA TRBJ1-5 NA TRBV10-3 CAIRQALGNQPQHF TGTGCCATTCGACAGGCATTAGGCAATCAGCCCCAGCATTTT
NA TRBJ2-5 NA TRBV15 CATSRDRGGSGHPQETQYF TGTGCCACCAGCAGAGATAGGGGGGGATCGGGACACCCCCAAGAGACCCAGTACTTC
NA TRBJ2-7 NA TRBV25-1 CASSGDKIYEQYF TGTGCCAGCAGTGGGGACAAAATCTACGAGCAGTACTTC
NA TRBJ1-1 NA TRBV2 CASTLNTEAFF TGTGCCAGCACTTTGAACACTGAAGCTTTCTTT
NA TRBJ1-4 TRBD1 TRBV14 CASSPQGANEKLFF TGTGCCAGCAGCCCCCAGGGGGCTAATGAAAAACTGTTTTTT
NA TRBJ2-5 TRBD2 TRBV6-1 CASSELVAGGGREETQYF TGTGCCAGCAGTGAACTGGTAGCGGGGGGGGGAAGAGAAGAGACCCAGTACTTC
NA TRBJ2-2 TRBD1 TRBV5-4 CASSRKLDRDNTGELFF TGTGCCAGCAGCCGAAAGTTGGACAGGGACAACACCGGGGAGCTGTTTTTT
NA TRBJ1-1 TRBD1 TRBV27 CASSPRPGQGGTEAFF TGTGCCAGTTCCCCCCGCCCTGGACAGGGTGGCACTGAAGCTTTCTTT
NA TRBJ1-2 NA TRBV15 CATSSQPLLGYTF TGTGCCACCAGTTCACAGCCACTGCTAGGCTACACCTTC
NA TRBJ1-5 TRBD1 TRBV30 CASGQGANQPQHF TGTGCCTCGGGACAGGGGGCGAATCAGCCCCAGCATTTT
NA TRBJ2-2 TRBD1 TRBV5-1 CASSLAGYRGSKLRPGELFF TGCGCCAGCAGCTTGGCTGGGTACAGGGGTTCGAAGCTAAGGCCCGGGGAGCTGTTTTTT
NA TRBJ2-1 TRBD2 TRBV7-2 CASSFPREAGESPLF TGTGCCAGCAGCTTTCCCCGCGAGGCGGGGGAATCCCCCCTCTTC
NA TRBJ2-3 NA TRBV28 CASSFPSDTQYF TGTGCCAGCAGTTTCCCCTCAGATACGCAGTATTTT
NA TRBJ2-7 TRBD1 TRBV6-6 CASRPIGQDGIYEQYF TGTGCCAGCAGACCTATAGGACAGGATGGAATCTACGAGCAGTACTTC
NA TRBJ2-2 TRBD1 TRBV5-1 CASRGCSGTDNTGELFF TGCGCCAGCAGGGGTTGCTCCGGGACAGACAACACCGGGGAGCTGTTTTTT
NA TRBJ2-5 TRBD1 TRBV5-1 CASSLSDRGRGETQYF TGCGCCAGCAGCTTGTCCGACAGGGGGAGGGGAGAGACCCAGTACTTC